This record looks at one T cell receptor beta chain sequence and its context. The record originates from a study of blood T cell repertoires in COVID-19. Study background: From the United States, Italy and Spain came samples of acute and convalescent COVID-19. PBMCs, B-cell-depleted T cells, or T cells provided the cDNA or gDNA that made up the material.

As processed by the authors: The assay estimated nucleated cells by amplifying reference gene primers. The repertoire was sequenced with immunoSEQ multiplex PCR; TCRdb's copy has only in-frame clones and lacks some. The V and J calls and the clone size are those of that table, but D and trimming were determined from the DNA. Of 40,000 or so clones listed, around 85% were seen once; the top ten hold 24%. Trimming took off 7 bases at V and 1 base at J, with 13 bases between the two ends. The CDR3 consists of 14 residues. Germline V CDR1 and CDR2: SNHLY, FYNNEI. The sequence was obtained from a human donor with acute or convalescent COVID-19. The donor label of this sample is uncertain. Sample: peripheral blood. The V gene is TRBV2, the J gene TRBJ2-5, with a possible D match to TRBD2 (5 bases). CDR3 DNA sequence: TGTGCCAGCAAGGACCTCGGAGGCCAAGAGACCCAGTACTTC. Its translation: CASKDLGGQETQYF.